The present T cell receptor (beta chain) was sequenced within a study of cytomegalovirus exposure and HLA in healthy donors (dated by TCRdb to the late 2010s). Study-level background: An earlier analysis of 587 of the donors reported about 300 Gb of sequence data and 117 million unique TCR beta sequences obtained from some 170 million T cells. The study used immunosequencing to profile the T cell repertoires of 670 or so subjects and linked those repertoires to cytomegalovirus serostatus. In a later genetic analysis, genome-wide SNP genotypes for about 55% of the roughly 700 donors were used, and that subset was treated as a discovery cohort. The number of donors typed differed by locus, with about 629-640 for A, B, C, DRB1 and DQB1, around 500 for DQA1, over 600 for DPA1, and 400 to 490 for DPB1. In addition to the first cohort of 666 subjects, a separate validation cohort of over 90 different subjects was used. Donor age, sex, ethnicity and CMV serostatus were compiled alongside the repertoire data. All discovery cohort repertoires had been generated on a single sequencing platform. Among the roughly 400 genotyped donors, about 83% belonged to the genetic ancestry cluster associated with self-reported Caucasian donors. Among some 400 genotyped donors of the cohort, an average of about 220,000 unique TCR beta nucleotide sequences was sequenced per donor, of which approximately 19% were non-productive. About 5 DR-DQ haplotypes were handled as single units for association and clustering, since linkage in the cohort was strong. The study aimed to test whether signatures of past pathogen exposure could be identified by cataloging public T cell receptors. Roughly 300 gigabases of sequencing data and tens of millions of unique TCR sequences were included in an early release covering under 650 HLA-typed donors. The study combined high-throughput TCR immunosequencing, statistical association of individual TCRs with disease status, and machine learning to predict cytomegalovirus infection status. To study patterns of TCR occurrence, a later analysis re-analyzed previously published TCR beta repertoires from 600 to 750 donors and added high-resolution HLA genotyping. HLA typing included class I and class II loci at four-digit resolution. Rather than using new phenotypic data, the later analysis identified candidate immune exposures from TCR beta sequences and from how often those sequences occurred across donors. In an earlier analysis of roughly 580 of the donors, high-throughput TCR beta sequencing was used to judge whether each TCR beta V gene segment behaved as functional or pseudogenic. Overall study outcomes, separate from this receptor: This cohort had only TCR beta chains sequenced, and the lack of alpha or paired-chain data limited which features could be detected. A later analysis associated about 17,000 TCR beta sequences with specific HLA alleles at a false discovery rate of 0.05. Across donors, most TCR sequences were observed very rarely, whereas some public TCRs were present in many individuals. The earlier analysis of about 600 of the donors excluded some 15 rarely observed V segments, including chromosome 9 orphons, because counts were too low. In a later analysis, the rate of TCR association differed among HLA loci, with DRB1 alleles having the most associated TCRs and HLA-C alleles having the fewest. In a later analysis, HLA-associated TCR beta chains were found to be more clonally expanded and to have lower generation probabilities than equally common non-associated chains. Correlated functional status among segregating V segments might be attributable to linkage disequilibrium, but an unknown experimental factor could not be ruled out. The 87-base-pair reads could not distinguish some IMGT-functional V segments, including TRBV6-2 and TRBV6-3, so those segments were excluded. The classifier was reported to diagnose cytomegalovirus status with high specificity and sensitivity in both the original and validation cohorts. When HLA alleles, especially DR and DQ, strongly co-occurred, TCR associations were difficult to assign to individual alleles. Immune exposure information for the cohort was limited to CMV serostatus. The study listed 150 to 200 TCR beta chains as associated with cytomegalovirus. A further reported finding was that TCR beta sequences accurately predicted the HLA-A and HLA-B alleles for most subjects in the first cohort. An earlier analysis of approximately 500 of the donors showed that most TCR beta V segments appeared in productive rearrangements either about 87% or about 30% of the time, which broadly matched IMGT annotations. In a later genetic analysis, a missense DCLRE1C variant was associated with V-gene and J-gene trimming of TCR beta chains, and the association was replicated in an independent cohort. The sequencing pipeline was judged likely to have produced a cluster of highly shared sequence variants as a technical artifact. In a later genetic analysis, fewer N-insertions in productive TCRs were reported among donors in an Asian-associated ancestry cluster than the roughly 700-donor mean. Presence/absence analyses assumed roughly uniform sequencing depth across donors, an assumption that may not hold. In a later analysis, several top co-occurrence clusters were reported to appear linked to parvovirus B19, influenza, CMV and Epstein-Barr virus. Because some donors lacked HLA typing at each locus, the association tests relied only on the typed subset. In a later analysis, most CMV-associated TCR beta chains were found to appear HLA-restricted, with HLA associations seemingly driven largely by CMV exposure. In vitro tests confirmed that a few of the cytomegalovirus-associated TCR beta chains recognize cytomegalovirus antigens. The authors suggested that the approach could potentially be generalized to other disease states and immunological phenotypes.

The cohort comprised fewer than 750 healthy bone marrow donors. At the time of sampling, every cohort member was nominally healthy, though immune exposures that went unrecorded were likely present. The donor was CMV seropositive and belonged to the group of 250 to 350 seropositive cohort members. Every donor gave a peripheral blood sample, and the peripheral blood mononuclear cells from that sample were used for TCR beta sequencing. The Qiagen DNeasy Blood Extraction Kit was used to extract genomic DNA from the blood cell samples. Concerning this clone: Its antigen target is currently unknown. No base-level quality is on record; no much larger clone is a single base apart.

The library relied on the immunoSEQ multiplex PCR assay. A mixture of 60 forward primers for TCR Vbeta segments and 13 reverse primers for TCR Jbeta segments was used in the multiplex PCR. The CDR3 region of rearranged TCR beta genes was amplified from genomic DNA with a multiplex PCR assay. The amplified TCR beta libraries were sequenced on the Illumina HiSeq System as 87-base-pair reads. In the original analysis: A later analysis counted about 80 million unique TCR beta chains across the 700 or so repertoires, and roughly 9.9 million of these chains were shared by at least two donors. Raw reads were error-corrected and collapsed into unique sequences with a nearest-neighbor algorithm that merged closely related sequences to remove PCR and sequencing errors. CDR3 sequences were aligned to IMGT reference sequences to assign V, D and J gene segments. For a sequence to be retained, a match of at least six nucleotides to both a V gene segment and a J gene segment was required. Rearrangements were classified as productive when the CDR3 lacked stop codons and remained in frame with V and J, and all other rearrangements were classified as non-productive. CDR3 was defined by IMGT convention, running from the second conserved V-encoded cysteine to the conserved J-encoded phenylalanine. In an earlier analysis of approximately 500 of the donors, sequences lacking an unambiguous match to a single V gene segment were excluded. In an earlier analysis of 587 of the donors, a V segment was called functional when productive rearrangements were above 56.7%, and segregating when the standard deviation between donors exceeded 5%. A statistical classification framework was built for diagnosing cytomegalovirus status from the catalog of TCR beta chain sequences. In a later analysis, TCR nucleotide sequences were compared against IMGT/GENE-DB human TR gene sequences so that V and J genes could be assigned. Using the TCRdist pipeline, a later analysis assigned CDR3 sequences along with most-parsimonious VDJ recombination scenarios. In a later analysis, every TCR beta chain was defined by the combination of its CDR3 amino acid sequence and its V-gene family, and reads without a unique V-gene family were dropped. A later analysis removed several hundred highly shared, low-generation-probability nucleotide sequences to deal with suspected cross-contamination and a sequencing artifact. In a later analysis, a clonal expansion index for each public chain was calculated from normalized within-repertoire ranks of inferred template counts. In a later analysis, generation probabilities were computed using a VDJ recombination model fitted to out-of-frame rearrangements, and the results were checked against IGoR. In a later analysis, TCR-TCR, TCR-HLA and TCR-CMV co-occurrence was scored with hypergeometric tests, and a repertoire-size bias correction was applied to TCR pairs. False discovery rates were estimated in a later analysis by permuting HLA or CMV assignments 20 times. In a later analysis, co-occurring TCRs were grouped using DBSCAN, with TCRdist sequence similarity added in when clustering inside HLA-allele-positive subsets. For co-occurrence clustering, repertoires with fewer than 30,000 or more than 120,000 public chains were excluded, along with 5 or 6 repertoires with anomalous nucleotide sharing. In TCRdb, the immuneACCESS table is reduced to in-frame sequences with V and J assigned. These tables do not hold every clone; where another copy was compared, an unresolved V gene accounts for under half, and the others remain unexplained. The V and J calls and clone size are taken from that table; D and trimming were inferred from the DNA. The sample records about 150,000 clones, approximately 63% of which are singletons. Of the sample, 2.1% falls within the top ten clones.

From the germline V gene (reference sequence), CDR1 is GTSNPN and CDR2 is SVGIG. Trimming leaves V shorter by 1 base and J shorter by 10 bases, with the junction holding 6 bases beyond the gene matches. From the cysteine up to the phenylalanine, the CDR3 has a length of 12 residues. Solely the CDR3 DNA is kept, with 36 bases framed from the first base. The chain couples TRBV30 to TRBJ1-2, with 7 central nucleotides matching TRBD1. Sequencing was carried out using PBMCs. The receptor comes from an older woman in good health and CMV-seropositive. The base sequence is TGTGCCTGGAGTGGGGCAGAGGGGGCCTACACCTTC. This gives the protein CAWSGAEGAYTF. Full variable domain (CDR3 extended with the reference TRBV30 and TRBJ1-2 proteins): SQTIHQWPATLVQPVGSPLSLECTVEGTSNPNLYWYRQAAGRGLQLLFYSVGIGQISSEVPQNLSASRPQDRQFILSSKKLLLSDSGFYLCAWSGAEGAYTFGSGTRLTVV.